Given below is one TCR beta chain in context. Its antigen specificity is not known. No qualities accompany the bases; no much larger clone lies one base away. Enrolling through a virtual design, the prospective study's participants ranged in age from roughly 18 to 95 years and lived across approximately 25 United States geographic areas. In the prospective study, cohorts were assigned on the basis of participant-reported clinical history obtained from a screening survey and a study questionnaire. Exposed participants had been in contact with someone with a PCR-confirmed or clinician-diagnosed COVID-19 case within 2 weeks of study entry. Mobile phlebotomists in the prospective study collected whole blood, serum and a nasopharyngeal or oropharyngeal swab from every participant. Over a roughly 2-month period, participants in the prospective study had the option of providing additional blood draws and questionnaires. Before DNA extraction, blood samples from the prospective study were shipped at room temperature or frozen.

From its cysteine to its phenylalanine, the CDR3 spans 15 amino acids. Only CDR3 DNA remains: 45 bases, in frame from the first base. The V and J ends are trimmed by 8 bases and 0 bases, leaving 14 bases between them. From a lookup of the germline V gene, CDR1 and CDR2 are MNHEY and SVGAGI. The sample originates from a study of blood T cell repertoires in COVID-19 (dated by TCRdb to 2020 to 2021). At the level of the whole study: Samples covering the acute and convalescent phases of COVID-19 were provided by collaborators in the United States, Italy and Spain. Subjects who had been exposed to COVID-19, were actively infected with it, or had recovered from it provided the deeply sampled blood TCRbeta repertoires that made up the dataset. The repertoires were released in a freely available public database intended as a resource for research on the immune response to SARS-CoV-2. Where HLA class I and class II types were available, the types were taken from metadata supplied by the sample provider, not from assay-based typing. The samples were drawn from the first 160 participants of the ongoing ImmuneRACE study and from roughly 1,300 subjects provided by 6 global collaborators. Sample metadata almost always included a de-identified subject ID, COVID-19 status, age in years and sex. The material from the prospective study consisted of cDNA or gDNA derived from T cells, B-cell-depleted T cells, or PBMCs.

TCRbeta CDR3 regions were amplified from genomic DNA by means of the immunoSEQ Assay, a bias-controlled multiplex PCR. For the original study's pipeline: Within the assay, amplification of reference gene primers was used to estimate how many nucleated cells each sample contained. To quantify the absolute abundance of each unique TCRbeta CDR3 rearrangement, sequence reads were collapsed and filtered. For each sample, productive Simpson clonality was calculated by taking the square root of Simpson's diversity index across productive rearrangements. Not all clones reach the TCRdb copy of this immuneACCESS table, which keeps in-frame sequences only. Checked studies attribute under half of the gap to unresolved V genes and leave the rest unexplained. From that table come the V and J calls and clone size; the DNA was used to work out D and trimming. This sample comprises 200,000 to 250,000 clones, 88% of them detected only once. The ten largest clones take up about 3.5% of the sample.

The paper as a whole reports these results and caveats: Clinical and demographic metadata were provided uncurated, with the amount varying by source and participant.

The rearranged segments are TRBV6-5 and TRBJ1-5; TRBD1 might be the D gene, on 6 matching bases. Sequenced material: PBMCs or T cells enriched from blood (not recorded which). The receptor comes from a woman in her twenties or thirties who had been exposed to COVID-19. The DNA reads as follows: TGTGCCAGCGCGGACAGTAAGTATAGCAATCAGCCCCAGCATTTT. Its protein is CASADSKYSNQPQHF.